Listed below are T cell receptor beta chains from one sample, sequenced in a study of Ad26.COV2.S vaccination and SARS-CoV-2 variants. Assay: immunoSEQ multiplex PCR; the TCRdb copy retains only in-frame clones and omits some. Of roughly 350,000 clones listed, 85% to 90% are singletons. Sequenced material: peripheral blood, taken in a trial of Ad26.COV2.S vaccine versus placebo. These TCRs come from a person between 18 and 59 years old who received the Ad26.COV2.S COVID-19 vaccine or a placebo. CDR3s include the opening cysteine and the closing phenylalanine or tryptophan. The D gene is left open where the match is weak. Rows give clone size only sometimes, using once, few, many, or a class for an expanded clone.

size,D,V,J,DNA,CDR3
once,-,TRBV6-5,TRBJ2-3,TGTGCCATCAAAAGCGTAACAGATACGCAGTATTTT,CAIKSVTDTQYF
-,-,TRBV11-2,TRBJ1-2,TGTGCCAGCAGCTTAGATCACGGCGGGAACTATGGCTACACCTTC,CASSLDHGGNYGYTF
-,TRBD1,TRBV6-5,TRBJ2-2,TGTGCCAGCAGACCTCCCGGGACAGGAATCGGAGAGCTGTTTTTT,CASRPPGTGIGELFF
-,TRBD1,TRBV13,TRBJ2-7,TGTGCCAGCAGCAGGGCGGGACAGGCAATGTACGAGCAGTACTTC,CASSRAGQAMYEQYF
once,-,TRBV7-9,TRBJ2-3,TGTGCCAGCAGCCCCCCGGGACCTCGGCGACCAGATACGCAGTATTTT,CASSPPGPRRPDTQYF
-,TRBD2,TRBV7-2,TRBJ2-3,TGTGCCAGCAGCTTAGTAAGCGGGGGGGGGACAGATACGCAGTATTTT,CASSLVSGGGTDTQYF
once,TRBD1,TRBV3-1/TRBV3-2,TRBJ1-6,TGTGCCAGCAGCCGAGGGACAGAGGGAAATTCACCCCTCCACTTT,CASSRGTEGNSPLHF
-,TRBD1,TRBV11-2,TRBJ2-1,TGTGCCAGCAGCGGACTGGGACAGGCTAAGGATGAGCAGTTCTTC,CASSGLGQAKDEQFF
-,TRBD1,TRBV5-1,TRBJ1-5,TGCGCCAGCAGCCCCGGCGGGACAGGGAGTCAGCCCCAGCATTTT,CASSPGGTGSQPQHF
few,-,TRBV2,TRBJ1-1,TGTGCCAGCAGGTTTGAGGGGACGAACACTGAAGCTTTCTTT,CASRFEGTNTEAFF
-,TRBD1,TRBV19,TRBJ1-1,TGTGCCAGTAGTACGGGACAGGGGGCAGGGGCTGAAGCTTTCTTT,CASSTGQGAGAEAFF